This TCR beta chain stems from a study of blood T cells in healthy people across ages. Through a sample-barcoded 5' primer and a J-beta primer mix, a second PCR was run for 7 to 11 cycles. Sequencing of every sample gave 3 million or more CDR3-containing paired-end reads. TCRdb redid the calling of the 5' RACE reads with MiXCR, one entry per CDR3 protein. The table shows about 1.6 million distinct CDR3 sequences, with roughly 30% occurring only once. CDR3 length equals 15 residues. V lost 7 bases, J lost 4 bases, and 12 bases stayed unmatched. CDR1 and CDR2 from the germline V gene are SGHRS and YFSETQ.

The specimen sequenced was blood. The receptor's source is a woman aged 30 to 39 in good health. This sequence joins TRBV5-1 and TRBJ2-7; 9 nucleotides align to TRBD2. DNA of the CDR3: TGCGCCAGCCGTAGAGTAGCGGGAGAGATTTACGAGCAGTACTTC. Its protein product is CASRRVAGEIYEQYF.